The T cell receptor beta chain described here comes from a study of beta chain features in type 1 diabetes. The authors reverse transcribed all of the isolated RNA, so sequencing captured expressed TCRB transcripts. Clones were read by immunoSEQ multiplex PCR, and TCRdb kept only the in-frame ones, dropping some. The profile covers about 150,000 clones, with 11% appearing a single time and roughly 2% taken by the ten largest. Study results and caveats: Whether HLA type influences TCRB rearrangement remained unresolved here.

Via the markers CD45RO/CCR7/CD25/CD127/CD95/CD27, stem cell-like memory, regulatory, central memory and naive CD4+ cells were sorted. All sorted populations exceeded 98% purity. With 0 bases removed from V and 12 bases from J, the gap between germline ends came to 9 bases. This CDR3 is 12 amino acids long. Per the germline V gene, CDR1 is SGHAT and CDR2 is FQNNGV. This clone appeared a few times. Its antigen remains unknown. The clonotype was recovered from a man between 18 and 35 years old in good health. Input material: central memory CD4+ T cells from blood. The chain has TRBV11-2 and TRBJ2-1, with D unresolved. The CDR3 protein is CASSLENRAQFF. For the CDR3, the DNA is TGTGCCAGCAGCTTAGAAAATAGGGCGCAGTTCTTC.